This TCR beta chain was profiled in a study of blood T cell repertoires in COVID-19. The method was immunoSEQ multiplex PCR; TCRdb's version includes in-frame clones alone and lacks a portion of them. The table shows about 300,000 clones, with 85% to 90% occurring only once. CDR1 is SNHLY and CDR2 is FYNNEI in the germline V gene. The CDR3 is 15 residues long. V shed 4 bases and J 14 bases; nucleotides not matched to a gene: 14. The sample comprised PBMCs or T cells enriched from blood (not recorded which). The receptor comes from a man in his thirties or forties who had recovered from COVID-19. The chain joins TRBV2 to TRBJ2-1; 10 bases fit TRBD2. This CDR3 is CASSVSGTSAHEEFF. The CDR3 DNA follows: TGTGCCAGCAGTGTTTCCGGGACTAGCGCACACGAGGAGTTCTTC.